This passage covers 30 T cell receptor beta chains from one sample sequenced in a study of T cell responses to AZD1222 COVID-19 vaccine. Libraries were prepared by immunoSEQ multiplex PCR; TCRdb keeps only in-frame clonotypes and omits some of them. The data show 160,000 or so clones, with about 90% seen just once and under 1.2% held by the top ten. This specimen consisted of peripheral blood, obtained 28 days after the second AZD1222 dose. All receptors come from an adult who received the AZD1222 COVID-19 vaccine.

V usage is TRBV3-1 (or the pseudogene TRBV3-2) and J usage is TRBJ1-2, with 9 bases lining up with TRBD1. The V gene's germline CDR1 is LGHDT and CDR2 YNNKEL (reference sequence). The V and J ends lost 5 bases and 8 bases, in that order; junction bases with no gene match: 12. The CDR3 sequence is 15 residues long. Here the CDR3 DNA reads TGTGCCAGCAGCGGCCGGGACAGGGAGATGCGGGGCTACACCTTC. It is translated as CASSGRDREMRGYTF.

This rearrangement joins TRBV7-9 to TRBJ2-5; D is unresolved. Trimming shortened V by 5 bases and J by 0 bases, and 13 bases separated the two germline ends. CDR1 SEHNR and CDR2 FQNEAQ come from the germline V gene (reference sequence). The CDR3 spans 15 residues. CDR3 nucleotide sequence: TGTGCCAGCAGCGCACGCTTTGGGCACCAAGAGACCCAGTACTTC. It encodes CASSARFGHQETQYF.

This clone was observed a few times. The V and J genes are TRBV7-6 and TRBJ1-2; TRBD1 aligns across 9 bases. This CDR3 comprises 17 residues. Germline trimming cut 0 bases from V and 3 bases from J; bases unmatched to any gene: 8. In germline, CDR1 is SGHVS, CDR2 FNYEAQ. This CDR3 reads CASSLADTGGLDYGYTF. The CDR3 DNA is TGTGCCAGCAGCTTAGCGGATACAGGGGGCCTCGACTATGGCTACACCTTC.

This clone showed up just a few times. This chain links TRBV11-2 with TRBJ2-7, with 10 bases fitting TRBD2. CDR1 is SGHAT and CDR2 is FQNNGV in the germline V gene. The CDR3 runs 15 residues. The V segment lost 0 bases and the J segment 4 bases; nucleotides outside the gene matches: 3. The CDR3: CASSLEPSGGYEQYF. The CDR3 DNA reads as TGTGCCAGCAGCTTAGAACCTAGCGGGGGATACGAGCAGTACTTC.

Notes on this clone: A junction boundary mismatches the germline segment, possibly from a read error. The rearrangement joins TRBV18 to TRBJ1-2, with a weak D call TRBD1 (6 bases). Germline CDR1 is KGHSH and CDR2 is LQKENI. The CDR3 runs to 13 residues. CDR3 residues: CASSLRDNLYPPF. CDR3 sequence (DNA): TGTGCCAGCTCCCTCAGGGACAACCTCTACCCACCATTC.

V usage is TRBV11-3 and J usage is TRBJ1-1; D uncertain. V was shortened by 2 bases and J by 4 bases, with 8 bases between the two germline ends. The CDR3 is 13 residues long. Germline lookup yields CDR1 SGHNT and CDR2 YENEEA. CDR3 bases: TGTGCCAGCAGCTTAAGATGGGGCACTGAAGCTTTCTTT. Protein product: CASSLRWGTEAFF.

In this sample, this clone turned up a few times. The chain couples TRBV3-1 (or the pseudogene TRBV3-2) to TRBJ1-2, with 7 bases identical to TRBD1. The CDR3 length is 16 residues. Germline V gene sequence: CDR1 LGHDT, CDR2 YNNKEL (reference sequence). V was pared by 5 bases and J by 8 bases, with 17 bases of the junction left unmatched. DNA of the CDR3: TGTGCCAGCAGCGAGGGACAGCGGAATCTCTATCGGGGCTACACCTTC. It specifies CASSEGQRNLYRGYTF.

The chain employs TRBV9 and TRBJ1-1; possibly TRBD1 for D (6 bases). Germline V lookup: CDR1 SGDLS, CDR2 YYNGEE. The CDR3 sequence is 16 residues long. The V and J ends lost 4 bases and 1 base respectively, with 17 bases between them. The CDR3 protein is CASSPWTDPGNTEAFF. DNA of the CDR3: TGTGCCAGCAGCCCCTGGACAGACCCAGGGAACACTGAAGCTTTCTTT.

The chain links TRBV6-6 to TRBJ1-2; 9 positions agree with TRBD1. The CDR3 has 14 residues. The V gene's germline CDR1 is MNHNY and CDR2 SVGAGI (reference sequence). V was clipped by 4 bases and J by 6 bases; unmatched bases: 6. Here the CDR3 reads CASSWGTGWDGYTF. CDR3 nucleotides: TGTGCCAGCAGTTGGGGGACAGGGTGGGATGGCTACACCTTC.

In the case of this clone: This CDR3 is also generated by other DNA sequences in the sample. This sequence joins TRBV6-5 and TRBJ1-2; D is uncertain. Germline CDR1 is MNHEY and CDR2 is SVGAGI. Trimming removed 0 bases from V and 4 bases from J, with 3 bases in between. This CDR3 spans 12 amino acids. CDR3 region: CASSYSGYGYTF. CDR3 nucleotides: TGTGCCAGCAGTTACTCTGGCTATGGCTACACCTTC.

A single count supports this clone. The gene calls are TRBV19 and TRBJ1-5, with D unresolved. The V end was cut by 8 bases, the J end by 1 base, with 15 bases between. The CDR3 covers 15 residues. Looked up from germline, CDR1 is LNHDA and CDR2 is SQIVND (reference sequence). CDR3 nucleotides: TGTGCCAGTGCAGGTGTGGCGATGAGCAATCAGCCCCAGCATTTT. Translating gives CASAGVAMSNQPQHF. Full variable domain (rest looked up from reference TRBV19 and TRBJ1-5): DGGITQSPKYLFRKEGQNVTLSCEQNLNHDAMYWYRQDPGQGLRLIYYSQIVNDFQKGDIAEGYSVSREKKESFPLTVTSAQKNPTAFYLCASAGVAMSNQPQHFGDGTRLSIL.

The J gene is TRBJ2-6, the V gene TRBV4-2; 7 bases map to TRBD1. Germline V gives CDR1 LGHNA, CDR2 YNFKEQ. The CDR3 loop spans 20 amino acids. J was trimmed by 1 base and V by 2 bases; bases with no gene match: 14. The CDR3 coding sequence is TGTGCCAGCAGCCAACATCCGCAGACAGGGCAAGCATCTGGGGCCAACGTCCTGACTTTC. Its protein is CASSQHPQTGQASGANVLTF.

J is TRBJ1-4 and V is TRBV7-9; perhaps TRBD1 as D (5 bases). Germline CDR1 and CDR2: SEHNR and FQNEAQ (reference sequence). There are 15 residues in the CDR3. Trimming pared 2 bases from V and 2 bases from J, leaving 9 bases between. The CDR3 coding sequence is TGTGCCAGCAGCTTACGAGGGGTGACTAATGAAAAACTGTTTTTT. Protein sequence: CASSLRGVTNEKLFF.

The chain employs TRBV20-1 and TRBJ2-1, with unresolved D. V lost 6 bases to trimming and J lost 15 bases, with 18 bases between them. Germline CDR1 and CDR2: DFQATT and SNEGSKA (reference sequence). CDR3 length equals 11 residues. CDR3 nucleotide sequence: TGCAGTGCCCCGTTGGATCCCCCGGGGTTCTTC. This codes for CSAPLDPPGFF.

The chain couples TRBV5-5 to TRBJ2-1; D not resolved. CDR3 length: 15 residues. Germline V CDR1 and CDR2: SGHKS, YYEKEE (reference sequence). V was pared by 4 bases and J by 0 bases, with 11 bases between. In DNA, the CDR3 is TGTGCCAGCAGCCGCCCGCGTCACTCCTACAATGAGCAGTTCTTC. This translates into CASSRPRHSYNEQFF.

CDR3 loop: CASSLSGALRTEQFF. For the CDR3, the DNA is TGCGCCAGCAGCTTGTCGGGGGCGCTTCGGACTGAGCAGTTCTTC. J is TRBJ2-1 and V is TRBV5-1; D tentatively reads TRBD1 or TRBD2 (6 bases each). The CDR3 is 15 amino acids. Germline loops: CDR1 SGHRS, CDR2 YFSETQ. V was clipped by 1 base and J by 9 bases, with 17 bases between them.

The chain combines TRBV24-1 with TRBJ2-5, with 7 nucleotides matching TRBD1. After removal of 0 bases from V and 1 base from J, the junction contained 13 bases not matched to a gene. In germline, CDR1 is KGHDR, CDR2 SFDVKD. CDR3 length: 19 amino acids. The CDR3 sequence: CATSDLNWVTGYAQETQYF. Written as DNA, the CDR3 is TGTGCCACCAGTGATTTGAATTGGGTGACAGGGTACGCCCAAGAGACCCAGTACTTC.

The V call is TRBV6-5, the J call TRBJ1-6, with TRBD1 as a possible D gene (5 bases). The CDR3 runs to 14 residues. The V end lost 7 bases, the J end lost 6 bases, and 13 bases lay between the germline ends. Germline CDR1 reads MNHEY; CDR2 reads SVGAGI. CDR3 in amino acids: CASKRGRSNSPLHF. For the CDR3, the DNA is TGTGCCAGCAAGAGGGGACGCAGTAATTCACCCCTCCACTTT.

Of note for this clone: A junction boundary mismatches the germline segment, possibly from a read error. V is TRBV7-3 and J is TRBJ2-5; D gene ambiguous. From germline, CDR1 is SGHTA and CDR2 FQGTGA. This CDR3 comprises 13 residues. The chain's CDR3 is CASSLTYQETQYF. DNA of the CDR3: TGTGCCAGCAGCCTAACTTACCAAGAGACCCAGTACTTC.

J is TRBJ2-2 and V is TRBV29-1; 9 nucleotides align to TRBD1. The CDR3 is made up of 12 amino acids. V was clipped by 4 bases and J by 7 bases; unmatched bases: 1. Germline lookup yields CDR1 SQVTM and CDR2 ANQGSEA. For the CDR3, the DNA is TGCAGCGTTGGGACAGGGGACGGGGAGCTGTTTTTT. Residues: CSVGTGDGELFF.

This clone has a single count. The chain carries TRBV21-1 and TRBJ1-2; the table gives TRBD1 as D, unverified against the DNA. TRBV21-1 is classified as a pseudogene. The CDR3 runs 14 residues. The CDR3 protein is CASSKAPDNYGYTF. The CDR3 DNA reads as TGTGCCAGCAGCAAAGCCCCAGATAACTATGGCTACACCTTC.

The CDR3 DNA reads TGTGCCATCAGTGTTAGAGCCATTGGGGACACTGAAGCTTTCTTT. Translated, it gives CAISVRAIGDTEAFF. The chain is built from TRBV10-3 and TRBJ1-1, with unresolved D. The CDR3 is made up of 15 amino acids. Germline lookup yields CDR1 ENHRY and CDR2 SYGVKD. V lost 4 bases and J 3 bases, leaving 15 bases between the germline ends.

The V and J genes are TRBV21-1 and TRBJ2-7; the table's D call, TRBD2, was not checked against the DNA. TRBV21-1 is a documented pseudogene. The CDR3 consists of 13 residues. CDR3 in DNA: TGTGCCAGCAGCTTAGGGAGGTACTACGAGCAGTACTTC. Translated, it gives CASSLGRYYEQYF.

The chain links TRBV5-8 to TRBJ2-1; no firm D call. Trimming stripped 1 base from V and 5 bases from J, with 7 bases between. The CDR3 is made up of 13 amino acids. Germline V gene data show CDR1 as SGHTS and CDR2 as YDEGEE. CDR3 loop: CASSLFRHNEQFF. The CDR3 DNA sequence: TGTGCCAGCAGCTTGTTTAGACACAATGAGCAGTTCTTC.

The chain is built from TRBV6-4 and TRBJ2-6; D unresolved. V was shortened by 3 bases and J by 0 bases, with 9 bases between the two germline ends. Germline V gene lookup returns CDR1 MRHNA and CDR2 SNTAGT. CDR3 length: 16 residues. In DNA form, the CDR3 reads TGTGCCAGCAGTGAGGGCCCGAGCTCTGGGGCCAACGTCCTGACTTTC. Translated: CASSEGPSSGANVLTF.

The chain joins TRBV13 to TRBJ2-7; D is ambiguous. Per the germline V gene, CDR1 is PRHDT and CDR2 is FYEKMQ (reference sequence). Trimming shortened V by 8 bases and J by 0 bases, and 14 bases separated the two germline ends. This CDR3 is 14 amino acids long. The DNA for the CDR3 is TGTGCCAGCCTGTCCCGGACCTTCTCCTACGAGCAGTACTTC. Encoded protein: CASLSRTFSYEQYF.

The rearrangement joins TRBV30 to TRBJ1-6; the D is unclear. The CDR3 loop spans 13 amino acids. Per the germline V gene, CDR1 is GTSNPN and CDR2 is SVGIG (reference sequence). Trimming removed 2 bases at V and 5 bases at J, with 7 bases between. CDR3 DNA sequence: TGTGCCTGGAGTCAGCAAGATAATTCACCCCTCCACTTT. This codes for CAWSQQDNSPLHF.

This chain connects TRBV7-6 to TRBJ2-3; D is undetermined. V was trimmed by 5 bases and J by 0 bases, leaving 9 bases between them. Germline V lookup: CDR1 SGHVS, CDR2 FNYEAQ. This CDR3 has 14 amino acids. CDR3 in DNA: TGTGCCAGCAGCGAGCTGACTAGCACAGATACGCAGTATTTT. Protein product: CASSELTSTDTQYF.

The chain uses TRBV2 and TRBJ1-1; no definite D call. The V gene lost 6 bases and the J gene lost 0 bases, with 8 bases spanning the gap. CDR3 length: 13 residues. The germline V gene encodes CDR1 SNHLY and CDR2 FYNNEI. CDR3 in amino acids: CASREQLNTEAFF. CDR3 nucleotide sequence: TGTGCCAGCAGGGAACAACTGAACACTGAAGCTTTCTTT.

This clone was observed once. The rearrangement joins TRBV29-1 to TRBJ1-3; TRBD1 agrees at 9 bases. CDR3 length: 15 residues. V lost 6 bases to trimming and J lost 4 bases; unmatched junction nucleotides: 10. Germline CDR1 reads SQVTM; CDR2 reads ANQGSEA. The CDR3 sequence: CSVGTTGGTGNTIYF. The CDR3 nucleotides read TGCAGCGTCGGGACGACAGGGGGAACCGGAAACACCATATATTTT.